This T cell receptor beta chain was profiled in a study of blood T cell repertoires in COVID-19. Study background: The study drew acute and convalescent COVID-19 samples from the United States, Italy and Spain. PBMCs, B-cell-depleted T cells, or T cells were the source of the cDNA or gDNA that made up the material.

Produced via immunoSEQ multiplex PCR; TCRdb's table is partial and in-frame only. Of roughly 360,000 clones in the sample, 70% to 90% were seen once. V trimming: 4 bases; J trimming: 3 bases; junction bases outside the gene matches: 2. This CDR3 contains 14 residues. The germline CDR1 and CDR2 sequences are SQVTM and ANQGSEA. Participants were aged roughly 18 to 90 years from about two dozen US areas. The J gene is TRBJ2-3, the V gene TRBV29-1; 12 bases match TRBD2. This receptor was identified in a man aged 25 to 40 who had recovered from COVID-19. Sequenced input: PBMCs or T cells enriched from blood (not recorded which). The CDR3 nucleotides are TGCAGCGTTGCTCTAGCGGGGGGGACAGATACGCAGTATTTT. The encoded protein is CSVALAGGTDTQYF.